Following are 28 T cell receptor beta chains from one sample sequenced in a study of CD8+CD57+ T cells in acquired aplastic anemia. The authors sequenced patients whose flow cytometry had shown CD8+CD57+ cell expansion. Investigators profiled TCR beta VDJ and CDR3 from genomic DNA template. TCRdb reanalysed the reads using MiXCR and keeps one entry per CDR3 protein. The sample has roughly 290,000 distinct CDR3 sequences, about three fifths seen once. The sample comprised sorted CD4+, CD8+, or CD8+CD57+ T cells (not recorded which) from PBMCs. All receptors come from a human donor with aplastic anemia.

This chain joins TRBV20-1 and TRBJ2-5; the D gene is possibly TRBD2 (6 bases). The CDR3 covers 13 residues. V lost 8 bases and J lost 4, with 17 bases in between. The germline V gene has CDR1 DFQATT and CDR2 SNEGSKA (reference sequence). This chain's CDR3 is CSYRGTLRETQYF. The DNA for the CDR3 is TGCAGTTACCGCGGGACCCTAAGAGAGACCCAGTACTTC.

Remarks on this clonotype: The CDR3 does not close with the conserved phenylalanine or tryptophan, likely indicating a read error. The J gene is TRBJ1-2, the V gene TRBV3-1; D not resolved. The length of the CDR3 is 13 residues. Trimming took off 0 bases at V and 10 bases at J, with 12 bases between the two ends. Germline V lookup: CDR1 LGHDT, CDR2 YNNKEL (reference sequence). Here the CDR3 DNA reads TGTGCCAGCAGCCAAGATCACGGCAACCTCTACACCTAC. Translated, it gives CASSQDHGNLYTY.

This clonotype has ten or more counts. The V gene is TRBV5-1, the J gene TRBJ2-5; 15 bases agree with TRBD2. The germline CDR1 and CDR2 sequences are SGHRS and YFSETQ. CDR3 length equals 17 residues. The trim removed 4 bases at V and 4 bases at J, leaving 8 bases unmatched. CDR3 in amino acids: CASSPQPGLAGGETQYF. DNA of the CDR3: TGCGCCAGCAGCCCCCAACCGGGACTAGCGGGAGGAGAGACCCAGTACTTC.

As concerns this clonotype: A much larger clone is a single base away; this may be a read error. This rearrangement joins TRBV18 to TRBJ2-2; tentative D call: TRBD2 (5 bases). The CDR3 spans 11 residues. CDR1 and CDR2 from the germline V gene are KGHSH and LQKENI. The CDR3 reads CASSSGWELLF. For the CDR3, the DNA is TGTGCCAGCTCTTCCGGATGGGAGCTGCTTTTT.

This clonotype was seen repeatedly, ten times or more. V gene TRBV29-1 combines with J gene TRBJ2-1, with unresolved D. The germline V gene encodes CDR1 SQVTM and CDR2 ANQGSEA. This CDR3 contains 11 residues. V was trimmed by 4 bases and J by 8 bases, leaving 9 bases between them. CDR3 residues: CSVGPGDEQFF. CDR3 in DNA: TGCAGCGTTGGCCCAGGCGATGAGCAGTTCTTC.

The chain carries TRBV20-1 and TRBJ2-3; 7 nucleotides match TRBD1. The CDR3 totals 14 residues. The germline CDR1 and CDR2 sequences are DFQATT and SNEGSKA (reference sequence). The J segment lost 2 bases and the V segment lost 3 bases, leaving 5 bases of the junction unmatched. Written as DNA, the CDR3 is TGCAGTGCTAGGACAGGGCCAAACACAGATACGCAGTATTTT. Translated: CSARTGPNTDTQYF.

This clonotype has ten or more counts. J is TRBJ2-2 and V is TRBV11-2; 7 nucleotides agree with TRBD1. V was clipped by 5 bases and J by 7 bases; unmatched bases: 10. The CDR3 runs 15 residues. Germline V gives CDR1 SGHAT, CDR2 FQNNGV. This chain's CDR3 is CASSPRTGRDGELFF. CDR3 in DNA: TGTGCCAGCAGCCCCAGGACAGGTCGTGACGGGGAGCTGTTTTTT.

The chain uses TRBV7-9 and TRBJ2-5; perhaps TRBD1 as D (5 bases). This CDR3 comprises 15 residues. V was pared by 5 bases and J by 2 bases, with 15 bases between. Germline V gene lookup returns CDR1 SEHNR and CDR2 FQNEAQ (reference sequence). The CDR3 region is CASSPFGGQQETQYF. CDR3 in DNA: TGTGCCAGCAGCCCATTCGGCGGACAACAAGAGACCCAGTACTTC.

This chain joins TRBV20-1 and TRBJ2-1; D may be TRBD1 (6 bases). CDR1 and CDR2 from the germline V gene are DFQATT and SNEGSKA (reference sequence). The CDR3 runs to 14 residues. The germline V and J ends were trimmed by 6 bases and 4 bases, with 16 bases remaining between them. In DNA form, the CDR3 reads TGCAGTGCAGTCACAGGGATGGGTTACAATGAGCAGTTCTTC. Its translation is CSAVTGMGYNEQFF.

The chain couples TRBV7-9 to TRBJ1-2; D possibly corresponds to TRBD1 (6 bases). The V gene lost 0 bases and the J gene lost 0 bases, with 8 bases spanning the gap. CDR1 SEHNR and CDR2 FQNEAQ come from the germline V gene (reference sequence). The CDR3 loop spans 15 amino acids. The CDR3 loop is CASSLADRANYGYTF. The DNA for the CDR3 is TGTGCCAGCAGCTTAGCGGACAGAGCTAACTATGGCTACACCTTC.

About this clonotype: A read error may be the cause here, since a much bigger clone is one base away. The chain uses TRBV18 and TRBJ2-7, with 8 positions matching TRBD1. This CDR3 contains 15 residues. Germline CDR1 KGHSH, CDR2 LQKENI. Trimming removed 1 base from V and 2 bases from J; junction bases left unmatched: 4. The CDR3 DNA reads as TGTGCCAGCTCACCACAGGCAGGGGGCGCCTACGAGCAGTACTTC. This gives the protein CASSPQAGGAYEQYF. Full variable domain (remainder filled in from reference TRBV18 and TRBJ2-7): NAGVMQNPRHLVRRRGQEARLRCSPMKGHSHVYWYRQLPEEGLKFMVYLQKENIIDESGMPKERFSAEFPKEGPSILRIQQVVRGDSAAYFCASSPQAGGAYEQYFGPGTRLTVT.

This chain joins TRBV2 and TRBJ1-1; D gene uncertain. The germline gives CDR1 SNHLY, CDR2 FYNNEI. Between the trimmed V and J ends, which lost 3 bases and 4 bases, there was a span of 9 bases. The CDR3 has 13 residues. In DNA, the CDR3 is TGTGCCAGCAGTGACCCGCGAGGCACTGAAGCTTTCTTT. This gives the protein CASSDPRGTEAFF.

V is TRBV19 and J is TRBJ1-5; 9 nucleotides line up with TRBD1. In germline, CDR1 is LNHDA, CDR2 SQIVND (reference sequence). The ends lost 8 bases at V and 4 bases at J; junction bases unmatched: 6. This CDR3 has 14 amino acids. Here the CDR3 reads CASEIGTGNQPQHF. CDR3 in DNA: TGTGCCAGTGAAATCGGGACAGGGAATCAGCCCCAGCATTTT.

In its sample, this clonotype was seen a few times. This chain uses TRBV7-8 with TRBJ1-4, with D perhaps matching TRBD1 (5 bases). Germline V CDR1 and CDR2: SGHVS, FQNEAQ. Trimming removed 5 bases from V and 7 bases from J, with 14 bases in between. The CDR3 has 14 amino acids. CDR3 nucleotides: TGTGCCAGCAGCCGCACATGGGGCAGTGAAAAACTGTTTTTT. Protein product: CASSRTWGSEKLFF. The complete variable domain, with remaining parts taken from reference TRBV7-8 and TRBJ1-4, reads GAGVSQSPRYKVAKRGQDVALRCDPISGHVSLFWYQQALGQGPEFLTYFQNEAQLDKSGLPSDRFFAERPEGSVSTLKIQRTQQEDSAVYLCASSRTWGSEKLFFGSGTQLSVL.

The J gene is TRBJ1-1, the V gene TRBV15; a possible D gene is TRBD1 (5 bases). V lost 2 bases and J lost 5, with 15 bases in between. The CDR3 length is 15 residues. Germline V CDR1 and CDR2: LNHNV, YYDKDF (reference sequence). CDR3 in amino acids: CATSRFQGQGTEAFF. CDR3 coding DNA: TGTGCCACCAGCAGATTCCAGGGCCAGGGAACTGAAGCTTTCTTT.

The rearrangement links TRBV29-1 to TRBJ2-5; D may match TRBD1 or TRBD2 (5 bases each). The CDR3 is 13 residues long. The V and J ends lost 7 bases and 2 bases respectively, with 14 bases between them. Germline V CDR1 and CDR2: SQVTM, ANQGSEA. CDR3: CSAGRAVQETQYF. CDR3 bases: TGCAGCGCGGGGCGGGCAGTTCAAGAGACCCAGTACTTC.

This clonotype showed up just a few times. V and J are TRBV14 and TRBJ2-7; weak D call: TRBD1 (6 bases). The CDR3 is 15 residues long. The germline gives CDR1 SGHDN, CDR2 FVKESK. Trimming shortened V by 2 bases and J by 2 bases, and 13 bases separated the two germline ends. The DNA for the CDR3 is TGTGCCAGCAGCCAAACAGGGAGAAGCCCCTACGAGCAGTACTTC. Residues: CASSQTGRSPYEQYF.

V usage is TRBV10-3 and J usage is TRBJ2-1; D may be TRBD2 (6 bases). Per germline, CDR1 ENHRY and CDR2 SYGVKD. Trimming shortened V by 0 bases and J by 6 bases, and 9 bases separated the two germline ends. This CDR3 region has 14 residues. The CDR3 nucleotides read TGTGCCATCAGTGAGTCGGGGGGAGTCAATGAGCAGTTCTTC. Amino acids: CAISESGGVNEQFF.

This clonotype was counted ten times or more. The CDR3 reads CASSPRAHSFQPQHF. The CDR3, as DNA: TGTGCCAGTAGTCCCCGGGCCCACAGCTTCCAGCCCCAGCATTTT. V gene TRBV19 combines with J gene TRBJ1-5; D is undetermined. The V gene lost 5 bases and the J gene lost 7 bases, with 18 bases spanning the gap. The CDR3 has 15 residues. CDR1 is LNHDA and CDR2 is SQIVND in the germline V gene (reference sequence).

The chain carries TRBV7-9 and TRBJ2-1; 7 positions match TRBD2. The germline V gene has CDR1 SEHNR and CDR2 FQNEAQ (reference sequence). Trimming removed 1 base from V and 10 bases from J; junction bases left unmatched: 4. This CDR3 region has 13 residues. Here the CDR3 reads CASSLVSGEEQFF. Here the CDR3 DNA reads TGTGCCAGCAGCTTAGTGAGCGGGGAAGAGCAGTTCTTC.

This clonotype was observed a few times. This chain links TRBV4-1 with TRBJ2-2; TRBD2 aligns across 11 bases. This CDR3 has 20 amino acids. Trimming removed 1 base from V and 2 bases from J; junction bases left unmatched: 12. Germline V gene sequence: CDR1 MGHRA, CDR2 YSYEKL. The CDR3 loop is CASSQGSGRARTPNTGELFF. In nucleotides, the CDR3 is TGCGCCAGCAGCCAAGGTAGCGGGAGGGCCAGAACACCAAACACCGGGGAGCTGTTTTTT.

This clonotype was found a few times. The gene calls are TRBV5-4 and TRBJ2-7, with 8 nucleotides matching TRBD1. V lost 3 bases and J lost 4; bases outside the gene matches: 9. The CDR3 has 15 residues. Germline assignment: CDR1 SGHNT and CDR2 YYREEE (reference sequence). This CDR3 reads CASSSRTGKRYEQYF. The CDR3 DNA is TGTGCCAGCAGCTCTCGGACAGGGAAAAGGTACGAGCAGTACTTC.

This clonotype occurred many times. This sequence joins TRBV10-3 and TRBJ2-2; TRBD1 matches at 8 bases. The CDR3 spans 15 residues. Germline V gene data show CDR1 as ENHRY and CDR2 as SYGVKD. Trimming removed 6 bases from V and 0 bases from J; junction bases left unmatched: 3. The CDR3: CAIRTGAANTGELFF. The CDR3 nucleotides are TGTGCCATCAGGACAGGGGCCGCGAACACCGGGGAGCTGTTTTTT.

The chain links TRBV19 to TRBJ2-4; D may be TRBD1 or TRBD2 (6 bases each). The V gene lost 1 base and the J gene lost 1 base, with 11 bases spanning the gap. This CDR3 region has 16 residues. Germline V lookup: CDR1 LNHDA, CDR2 SQIVND (reference sequence). The CDR3 reads CASSIVGGAAKNIQYF. The CDR3 DNA follows: TGTGCCAGTAGTATAGTCGGGGGCGCGGCCAAAAACATTCAGTACTTC.

This clonotype turned up a few times. The chain carries TRBV3-1 and TRBJ2-3; D assignment may be TRBD1 or TRBD2 (5 bases each). Trimming took 4 bases from V and 8 from J, leaving 19 bases between them. The germline CDR1 and CDR2 sequences are LGHDT and YNNKEL (reference sequence). CDR3 size: 15 residues. Here the CDR3 reads CASSRTEGFGATQYF. The CDR3 DNA reads as TGTGCCAGCAGCCGGACTGAGGGGTTCGGCGCTACGCAGTATTTT.

V usage is TRBV3-1 and J usage is TRBJ2-5, with TRBD2 matching over 12 bases. V lost 2 bases, J lost 7 bases, and 11 bases stayed unmatched. Germline V gene lookup returns CDR1 LGHDT and CDR2 YNNKEL (reference sequence). This CDR3 contains 17 residues. CDR3 region: CASSQSFTLLAGGTQYF. DNA of the CDR3: TGTGCCAGCAGCCAAAGCTTCACATTACTAGCGGGGGGGACCCAGTACTTC.

This chain uses TRBV7-9 with TRBJ2-1; TRBD1 aligns across 9 bases. CDR1 is SEHNR and CDR2 is FQNEAQ in the germline V gene (reference sequence). Trimming removed 1 base from V and 5 bases from J; junction bases left unmatched: 3. CDR3 length: 15 amino acids. This CDR3 reads CASSLGGQGHNEQFF. The DNA of the CDR3 is TGTGCCAGCAGCTTAGGGGGACAGGGCCACAATGAGCAGTTCTTC.

V gene TRBV9 combines with J gene TRBJ2-3, with TRBD2 matching over 10 bases. CDR1 SGDLS and CDR2 YYNGEE come from the germline V gene. The V segment lost 4 bases and the J segment 6 bases; nucleotides outside the gene matches: 5. The CDR3 covers 14 residues. CDR3 nucleotide sequence: TGTGCCAGCAGCCCTAGCGGGAGACTGGATACGCAGTATTTT. Protein: CASSPSGRLDTQYF.